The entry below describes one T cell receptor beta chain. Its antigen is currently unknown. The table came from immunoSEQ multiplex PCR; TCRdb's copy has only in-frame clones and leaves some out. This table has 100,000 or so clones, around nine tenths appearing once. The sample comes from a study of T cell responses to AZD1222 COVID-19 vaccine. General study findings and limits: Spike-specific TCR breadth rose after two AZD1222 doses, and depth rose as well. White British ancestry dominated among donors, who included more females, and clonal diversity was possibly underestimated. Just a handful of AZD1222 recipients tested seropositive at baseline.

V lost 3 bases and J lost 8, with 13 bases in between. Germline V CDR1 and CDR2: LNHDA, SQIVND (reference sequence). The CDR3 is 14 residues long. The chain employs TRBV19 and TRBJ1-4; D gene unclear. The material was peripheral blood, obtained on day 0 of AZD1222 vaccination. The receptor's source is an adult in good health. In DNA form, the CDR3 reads TGTGCCAGTAGTATGGTCCACCGAGGCGAAAAACTGTTTTTT. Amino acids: CASSMVHRGEKLFF.